The T cell receptor (beta chain) under discussion was sequenced for a study of cytomegalovirus exposure and HLA in healthy donors. Overall study findings and caveats: The classifier was said to identify cytomegalovirus status with high specificity and sensitivity.

V shed 2 bases and J shed 4 bases, with 19 bases lying between them. CDR1 and CDR2 (germline): LGHNA, YNFKEQ. CDR3 length equals 17 residues. Assay used: immunoSEQ multiplex PCR; TCRdb lists only in-frame clones, some missing. The table shows roughly 180,000 clones, with around nine tenths occurring only once. Remarks on this clone: Its antigen is undetermined.

The specimen sequenced was PBMCs. The TCR comes from a young man in good health and CMV-seropositive. The V call is TRBV4-2, the J call TRBJ2-3; D perhaps matches TRBD1 (6 bases). CDR3 nucleotides: TGTGCCAGCAGCCAACTAATCCGGGACACGCCTTCAGATACGCAGTATTTT. Encoded protein: CASSQLIRDTPSDTQYF.